The 21 T cell receptor beta chains listed next were all sequenced from one sample in a study of cytomegalovirus exposure and HLA in healthy donors. Vbeta (60) and Jbeta (13) primers were used in the PCR. Here immunoSEQ multiplex PCR was the method, and the copy in TCRdb shows in-frame clones only, minus some. The sample holds 150,000 to 200,000 clones, about four fifths seen once. The source material was PBMCs. The origin of the receptors is a male donor in good health and CMV-seronegative.

The CDR3 region has the DNA TGTGCCAGCAGTCCACGACAGGGGTCCTATGGCTACACCTTC. It specifies CASSPRQGSYGYTF. The chain joins TRBV6-5 to TRBJ1-2, with TRBD1 matching over 8 bases. The CDR3 has 14 amino acids. The germline gives CDR1 MNHEY, CDR2 SVGAGI. V gave up 5 bases and J gave up 4 bases; unmatched junction bases: 6.

This clone has only one observation. The J gene is TRBJ2-7, the V gene TRBV27; 10 bases align to TRBD1. Germline trimming cut 5 bases from V and 4 bases from J; bases unmatched to any gene: 5. This CDR3 contains 14 residues. The germline V gene has CDR1 MNHEY and CDR2 SMNVEV (reference sequence). The CDR3 DNA follows: TGTGCCAGCAGTGCTGGGACAGGGGCTTACGAGCAGTACTTC. It is translated as CASSAGTGAYEQYF.

V is TRBV21-1 and J is TRBJ2-3; TRBD2 reflects the table's D call only, with no check against the DNA. TRBV21-1 corresponds to a pseudogene. The CDR3 has 16 residues. The CDR3 DNA reads as TGTGCCAGCAGCAAAGGAGGCCTAAAGGGCACAGATACGCAGTATTTT. Translation gives CASSKGGLKGTDTQYF.

The V and J genes are TRBV7-6 and TRBJ2-1, with 14 bases aligning to TRBD2. CDR3 length: 15 amino acids. Germline loops: CDR1 SGHVS, CDR2 FNYEAQ. The trim removed 5 bases at V and 9 bases at J, leaving 6 bases unmatched. The DNA for the CDR3 is TGTGCCAGCAGCCATGGACTAGCGGGAGGAGTTGAGCAGTTCTTC. This encodes CASSHGLAGGVEQFF.

The gene calls are TRBV18 and TRBJ2-7; TRBD1 agrees at 7 bases. Germline V gene sequence: CDR1 KGHSH, CDR2 LQKENI. Unmatched junction bases numbered 2, after V lost 0 bases and J lost 6 bases. This CDR3 contains 13 residues. This chain's CDR3 is CASSPPTGIEQYF. The CDR3 nucleotides read TGTGCCAGCTCACCACCGACAGGGATCGAGCAGTACTTC.

As for this clone: This CDR3 is also generated by other DNA sequences in the sample. The chain carries TRBV6-5 and TRBJ1-2, with 7 bases aligning to TRBD1. There are 15 residues in the CDR3. V was clipped by 0 bases and J by 1 base; unmatched bases: 2. Germline CDR1 is MNHEY and CDR2 is SVGAGI. CDR3 sequence reads: CASSYSRQGNYGYTF. CDR3 nucleotides: TGTGCCAGCAGTTACTCCCGACAGGGTAACTATGGCTACACCTTC.

This clone was observed once. The gene calls are TRBV11-2 and TRBJ1-1; 11 bases align to TRBD1. J lost 9 bases, V lost 5 bases, and 17 bases had no gene match. CDR1 is SGHAT, CDR2 FQNNGV, per germline. The CDR3 consists of 17 residues. CDR3 coding DNA: TGTGCCAGCAGCCCCCGCCGGACAGGGGGCGAGGTAAGGAAAGCTTTCTTT. Translated, it gives CASSPRRTGGEVRKAFF.

This chain links TRBV2 with TRBJ2-1; perhaps TRBD1 as D (6 bases). Germline CDR1 SNHLY, CDR2 FYNNEI. Trimming removed 4 bases at V and 0 bases at J, with 13 bases between. This CDR3 has 16 amino acids. The CDR3 sequence is CASSAPDRISYNEQFF. For the CDR3, the DNA is TGTGCCAGCAGTGCCCCAGACAGGATCTCCTACAATGAGCAGTTCTTC.

Only a few counts were recorded for this clone. This sequence joins TRBV6-5 and TRBJ1-1; D not resolved. Between the trimmed V and J ends, which lost 4 bases and 3 bases, there was a span of 9 bases. The CDR3 covers 13 residues. Germline V gives CDR1 MNHEY, CDR2 SVGAGI. CDR3 amino acids: CASSSTWDTEAFF. Here the CDR3 DNA reads TGTGCCAGCAGTTCGACTTGGGACACTGAAGCTTTCTTT.

J is TRBJ2-1 and V is TRBV7-9, with TRBD2 identical over 9 bases. Germline assignment: CDR1 SEHNR and CDR2 FQNEAQ (reference sequence). V gave up 2 bases and J gave up 12 bases; unmatched junction bases: 5. The CDR3 runs 13 residues. The CDR3 bases are TGTGCCAGCAGCTTATTAGCGGGAGAGGCGCAGTTCTTC. Its protein is CASSLLAGEAQFF.

The genes are TRBV6-5 and TRBJ1-1; D is ambiguous. The V end lost 0 bases, the J end lost 2 bases, and 10 bases lay between the germline ends. This CDR3 spans 15 amino acids. CDR1 is MNHEY and CDR2 is SVGAGI in the germline V gene. The CDR3 bases are TGTGCCAGCAGTTACTCAGCTCGGGTTAACACTGAAGCTTTCTTT. Translated: CASSYSARVNTEAFF.

The V and J genes are TRBV9 and TRBJ2-1; D gene ambiguous. The germline CDR1 and CDR2 sequences are SGDLS and YYNGEE. The CDR3 runs 14 residues. V lost 4 bases and J 9 bases, leaving 17 bases between the germline ends. CDR3 coding DNA: TGTGCCAGCAGCTCACGGGTTACTTCGGGTGAGCAGTTCTTC. It is translated as CASSSRVTSGEQFF. The variable domain in full, completed from reference TRBV9 and TRBJ2-1, reads DSGVTQTPKHLITATGQRVTLRCSPRSGDLSVYWYQQSLDQGLQFLIQYYNGEERAKGNILERFSAQQFPDLHSELNLSSLELGDSALYFCASSSRVTSGEQFFGPGTRLTVL.

This clone was counted only a few times. The rearrangement links TRBV5-1 to TRBJ2-1; possible D gene TRBD2, 6 bases. The ends were cut back, 4 bases at V and 10 bases at J, with 21 bases in the middle. The CDR3 is 15 residues long. Germline V CDR1 and CDR2: SGHRS, YFSETQ. The CDR3 region has the DNA TGCGCCAGCAGCAGGTATAGCGGCGCCCAGTTAGAGCAGTTCTTC. Its protein product is CASSRYSGAQLEQFF.

The CDR3 reads CASSYSTEPQHF. Here the CDR3 DNA reads TGTGCCAGCAGTTATTCCACAGAGCCCCAGCATTTT. This sequence joins TRBV28 and TRBJ1-5; D is unclear. The germline V and J ends were trimmed by 4 bases and 8 bases, with 9 bases remaining between them. The CDR3 loop spans 12 amino acids. Germline CDR1 MDHEN, CDR2 SYDVKM.

CDR3 loop: CASSYSTRAYEQYF. CDR3 DNA: TGTGCCAGCAGTTACTCGACGCGGGCCTACGAGCAGTACTTC. The chain has TRBV6-6 and TRBJ2-5; TRBD2 might be the D (5 bases). The J call may be mistaken, given a closer DNA end match to TRBJ2-7. Germline lookup yields CDR1 MNHNY and CDR2 SVGAGI (reference sequence). The CDR3 totals 14 residues.

The rearrangement links TRBV6-6 to TRBJ2-7; weak D call: TRBD2 (6 bases). The CDR3 length is 15 residues. Trimming pared 5 bases from V and 0 bases from J, leaving 14 bases between. Per germline, CDR1 MNHNY and CDR2 SVGAGI (reference sequence). The CDR3 reads CASSLQRVSSYEQYF. The CDR3 DNA sequence: TGTGCCAGCAGTCTACAGCGGGTTAGCTCCTACGAGCAGTACTTC.

The sample holds one count of this clone. The genes are TRBV11-3 and TRBJ1-1; TRBD1 might be the D (6 bases). Germline V gene lookup returns CDR1 SGHNT and CDR2 YENEEA. V lost 6 bases, J lost 4 bases, and 12 bases lay in between. This CDR3 contains 13 residues. This CDR3 reads CASSFRGGTEAFF. DNA of the CDR3: TGTGCCAGCAGTTTCAGGGGTGGCACTGAAGCTTTCTTT.

This clone was counted between two and nine times. J is TRBJ1-2 and V is TRBV4-1; 8 positions match TRBD1. The length of the CDR3 is 17 residues. CDR1 and CDR2 from the germline V gene are MGHRA and YSYEKL. The junction had 13 bases not matched to a gene; V was cut back by 0 bases and J by 7 bases. This chain's CDR3 is CASSQDVADRARGGYTF. CDR3 bases: TGCGCCAGCAGCCAAGATGTGGCGGACAGGGCTCGGGGTGGCTACACCTTC.

V and J are TRBV4-3 and TRBJ2-7; tentative D call: TRBD2 (6 bases). Germline lookup yields CDR1 LGHNA and CDR2 YSLEER. The CDR3 loop spans 15 amino acids. The germline V and J ends were trimmed by 0 bases and 6 bases, with 15 bases remaining between them. CDR3 residues: CASSQDLTGAGEQYF. For the CDR3, the DNA is TGCGCCAGCAGCCAAGATTTAACGGGAGCGGGCGAGCAGTACTTC.

The chain joins TRBV19 to TRBJ1-5, with D possibly matching TRBD1 (5 bases). The germline V and J ends were trimmed by 6 bases and 2 bases, with 11 bases remaining between them. Germline CDR1 and CDR2: LNHDA and SQIVND (reference sequence). This CDR3 has 14 amino acids. The CDR3 region has the DNA TGTGCCAGTAGCTACGGAGGGGGCAATCAGCCCCAGCATTTT. This gives the protein CASSYGGGNQPQHF.

The gene calls are TRBV6-6 and TRBJ2-1, with D maybe TRBD2 (6 bases). The CDR3 consists of 13 residues. CDR1 and CDR2 from the germline V gene are MNHNY and SVGAGI (reference sequence). V was shortened by 2 bases and J by 8 bases, with 10 bases between the two germline ends. CDR3 bases: TGTGCCAGCAGTTACCCTAGGGAGGATGAGCAGTTCTTC. Translated: CASSYPREDEQFF.